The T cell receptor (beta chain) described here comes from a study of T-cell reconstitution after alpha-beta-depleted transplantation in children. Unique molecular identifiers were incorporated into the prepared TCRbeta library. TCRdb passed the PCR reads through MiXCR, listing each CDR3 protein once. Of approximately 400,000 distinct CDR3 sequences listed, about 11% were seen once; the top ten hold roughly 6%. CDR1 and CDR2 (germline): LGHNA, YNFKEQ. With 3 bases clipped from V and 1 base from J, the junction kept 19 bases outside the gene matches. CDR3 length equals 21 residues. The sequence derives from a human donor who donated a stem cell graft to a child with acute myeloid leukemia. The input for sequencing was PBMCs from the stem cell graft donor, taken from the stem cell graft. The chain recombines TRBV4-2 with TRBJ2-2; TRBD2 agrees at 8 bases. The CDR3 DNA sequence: TGTGCCAGCAGCCATTGGGGGGCGGGACTAGGGGGAACAGGGAACACCGGGGAGCTGTTTTTT. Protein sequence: CASSHWGAGLGGTGNTGELFF.